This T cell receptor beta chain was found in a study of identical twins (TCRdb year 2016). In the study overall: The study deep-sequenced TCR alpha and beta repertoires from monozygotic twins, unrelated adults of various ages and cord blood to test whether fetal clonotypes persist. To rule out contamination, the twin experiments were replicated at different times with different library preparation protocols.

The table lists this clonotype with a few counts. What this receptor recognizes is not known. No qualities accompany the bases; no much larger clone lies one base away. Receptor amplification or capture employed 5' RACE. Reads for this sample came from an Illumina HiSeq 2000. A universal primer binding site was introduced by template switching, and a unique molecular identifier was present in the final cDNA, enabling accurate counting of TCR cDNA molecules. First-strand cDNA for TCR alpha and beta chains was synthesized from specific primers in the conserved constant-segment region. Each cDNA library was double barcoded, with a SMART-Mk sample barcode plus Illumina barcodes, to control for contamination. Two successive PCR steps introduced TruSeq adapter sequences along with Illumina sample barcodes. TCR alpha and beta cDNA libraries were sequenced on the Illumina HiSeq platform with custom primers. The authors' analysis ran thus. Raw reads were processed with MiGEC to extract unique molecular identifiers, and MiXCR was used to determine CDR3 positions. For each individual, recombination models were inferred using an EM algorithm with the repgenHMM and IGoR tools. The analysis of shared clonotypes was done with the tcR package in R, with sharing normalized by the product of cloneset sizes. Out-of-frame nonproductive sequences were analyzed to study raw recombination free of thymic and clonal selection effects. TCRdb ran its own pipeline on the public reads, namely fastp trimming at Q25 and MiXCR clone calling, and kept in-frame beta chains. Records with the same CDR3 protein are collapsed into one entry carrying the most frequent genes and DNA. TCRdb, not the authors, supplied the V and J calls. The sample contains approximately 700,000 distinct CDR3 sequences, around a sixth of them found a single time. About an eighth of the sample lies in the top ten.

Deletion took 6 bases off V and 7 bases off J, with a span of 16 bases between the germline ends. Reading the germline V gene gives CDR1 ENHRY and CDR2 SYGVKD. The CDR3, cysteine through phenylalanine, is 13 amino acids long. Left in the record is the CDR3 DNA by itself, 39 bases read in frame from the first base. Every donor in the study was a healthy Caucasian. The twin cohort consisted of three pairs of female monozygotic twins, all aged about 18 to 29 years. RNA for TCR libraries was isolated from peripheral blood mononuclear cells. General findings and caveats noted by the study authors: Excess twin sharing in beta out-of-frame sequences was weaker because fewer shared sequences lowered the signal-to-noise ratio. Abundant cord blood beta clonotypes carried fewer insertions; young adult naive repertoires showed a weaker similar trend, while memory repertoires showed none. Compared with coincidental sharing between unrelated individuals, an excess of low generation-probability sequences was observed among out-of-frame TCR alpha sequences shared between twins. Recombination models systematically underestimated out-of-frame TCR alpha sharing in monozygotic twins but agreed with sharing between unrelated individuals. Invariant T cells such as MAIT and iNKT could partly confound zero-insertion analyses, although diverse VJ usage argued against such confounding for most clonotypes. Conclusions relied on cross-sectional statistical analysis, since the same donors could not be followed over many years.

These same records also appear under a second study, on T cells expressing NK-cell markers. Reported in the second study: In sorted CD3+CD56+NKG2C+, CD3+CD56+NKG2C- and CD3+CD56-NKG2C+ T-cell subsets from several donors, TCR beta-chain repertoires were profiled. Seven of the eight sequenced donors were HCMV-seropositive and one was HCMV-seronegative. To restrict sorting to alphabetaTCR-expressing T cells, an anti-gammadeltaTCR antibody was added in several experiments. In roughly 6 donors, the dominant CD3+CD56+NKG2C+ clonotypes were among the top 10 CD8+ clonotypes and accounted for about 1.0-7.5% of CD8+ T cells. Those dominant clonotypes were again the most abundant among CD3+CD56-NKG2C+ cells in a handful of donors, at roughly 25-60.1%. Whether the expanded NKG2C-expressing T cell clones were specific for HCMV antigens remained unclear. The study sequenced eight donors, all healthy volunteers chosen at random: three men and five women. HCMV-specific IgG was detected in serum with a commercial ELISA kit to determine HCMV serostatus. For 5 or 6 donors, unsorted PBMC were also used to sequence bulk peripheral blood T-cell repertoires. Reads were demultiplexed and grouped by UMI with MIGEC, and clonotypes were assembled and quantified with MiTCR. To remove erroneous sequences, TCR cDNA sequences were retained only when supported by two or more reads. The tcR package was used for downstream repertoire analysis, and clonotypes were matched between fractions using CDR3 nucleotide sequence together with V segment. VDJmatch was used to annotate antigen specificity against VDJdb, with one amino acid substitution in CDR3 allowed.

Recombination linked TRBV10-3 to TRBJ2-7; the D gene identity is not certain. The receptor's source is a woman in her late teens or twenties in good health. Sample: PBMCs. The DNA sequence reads TGTGCCATCAGCCGTGAGGTCGTGGGGGAGCAGTACTTC. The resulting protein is CAISREVVGEQYF.